The 8 T cell receptor beta chains below were found in one sample sequenced in a study of T-cell memory formation after mild COVID-19. MiXCR, applied by TCRdb to the 5' RACE reads, yields one record per CDR3 protein. The table lists about 600,000 distinct CDR3 sequences, less than 25% of them singletons. Sequencing was performed on PBMCs or a T cell subset sorted from them (not recorded which). The receptors shown here come from an adult woman who had mild COVID-19 (a few samples of this study predate the infection). Cell type and time point are not known.

This chain connects TRBV4-2 to TRBJ2-7; D is perhaps TRBD2 (6 bases). V lost 1 base and J 5 bases, leaving 15 bases between the germline ends. The CDR3 runs 15 residues. CDR1 is LGHNA and CDR2 is YNFKEQ in the germline V gene. The CDR3 bases are TGTGCCAGCAGCCAAGGGGCCGGGAGTGAGGACGAGCAGTACTTC. Its protein is CASSQGAGSEDEQYF.

This chain uses TRBV6-2 or TRBV6-3 with TRBJ2-7; D perhaps matches TRBD2 (7 bases). The CDR3 consists of 17 residues. V was cut by 6 bases and J by 3 bases, with 24 bases left in between. Germline values: CDR1 MNHEY, CDR2 SVGEGT. The CDR3 spells CASRSALRRGLVYEQYF. CDR3 nucleotides: TGTGCCAGCAGGTCAGCCCTTAGGCGGGGGCTAGTCTACGAGCAGTACTTC.

The rearrangement uses TRBV20-1 and TRBJ2-7; weak D call: TRBD1 (5 bases). Trimming shortened V by 5 bases and J by 3 bases, and 17 bases separated the two germline ends. The CDR3 totals 14 residues. Germline CDR1 is DFQATT and CDR2 is SNEGSKA (reference sequence). The chain's CDR3 is CSALDPKGRYEQYF. CDR3 nucleotide sequence: TGCAGTGCTCTCGATCCTAAGGGGCGCTACGAGCAGTACTTC.

There are many counts of this clonotype. The chain employs TRBV5-1 and TRBJ2-7; 9 nucleotides line up with TRBD2. J lost 3 bases, V lost 5 bases, and 3 bases had no gene match. The CDR3 is 13 residues long. Germline CDR1 SGHRS, CDR2 YFSETQ. The CDR3 DNA follows: TGCGCCAGCAGGATGACTAGCGGCTACGAGCAGTACTTC. Residues: CASRMTSGYEQYF.

This clonotype showed up just once. The CDR3 protein is CASSLEVGTHNEQFF. The CDR3 DNA follows: TGTGCCAGCAGCTTAGAGGTTGGGACCCACAATGAGCAGTTCTTC. This chain connects TRBV11-2 to TRBJ2-1; D tentatively fits TRBD1 or TRBD2 (5 bases each). The CDR3 is 15 amino acids. Germline CDR1 reads SGHAT; CDR2 reads FQNNGV. Trimming cost V 0 bases and J 5 bases, with 11 bases left between them.

This clonotype was seen more than once but under ten times. The V call is TRBV5-6, the J call TRBJ2-7; 9 bases line up with TRBD1. Germline values: CDR1 SGHDT, CDR2 YYEEEE. The CDR3 length is 12 residues. The ends lost 8 bases at V and 3 bases at J; junction bases unmatched: 3. CDR3: CASRTGDYEQYF. The CDR3 coding sequence is TGTGCCAGTAGGACAGGGGACTACGAGCAGTACTTC.

This clonotype appeared a few times. This chain uses TRBV12-3 or TRBV12-4 with TRBJ2-5; TRBD2 matches 8 bases. The CDR3 is 15 residues long. The junction had 9 bases not matched to a gene; V was cut back by 7 bases and J by 2 bases. In DNA form, the CDR3 reads TGTGCCAGCATTCCGGGGGGGGGGTCTCAAGAGACCCAGTACTTC. Its protein is CASIPGGGSQETQYF.

The gene calls are TRBV4-1 and TRBJ1-4; D uncertain. Trimming removed 1 base from V and 7 bases from J, with 10 bases in between. Per germline, CDR1 MGHRA and CDR2 YSYEKL. The CDR3 runs to 14 residues. This chain's CDR3 is CASSQGWGVEKLFF. CDR3 coding DNA: TGCGCCAGCAGCCAAGGGTGGGGAGTTGAAAAACTGTTTTTT.